The sequence of this TCR beta chain was determined in a study of blood T cells in healthy people across ages (dated by TCRdb to 2014 to 2015). Broadly, across the study: Template switching captured roughly one uniquely barcoded TCR beta cDNA molecule per two T cells in model experiments. Donors of different ages were randomly distributed across sequencing lanes to avoid experimental bias. Four age groups were formed from the donors: young (average approximately 15 years), middle-aged (around 37), aged (approximately 60) and long-lived (about 75). The study measured age-related changes in TCR beta repertoire diversity using deep sequencing normalized with unique cDNA molecular identifiers. For two donors (one aged 18 to 30 and one aged 80 or older), the study analyzed two additional independent replicas of 1 million unique cDNA reads from the same blood draw. Study-wide findings and limitations: Estimates of total diversity based on one million sequenced T cells were considered lower bounds and underestimates. Conclusive comparison of naive and antigen-experienced compartments was prevented by the profiling of bulk unsorted PBMCs. Because the CMV infection status of the donors was unknown, age-related changes in expanded clonotypes may potentially have been confounded. Observed TCR beta diversity per million T cells fell roughly linearly with age, and a significant reduction was already apparent by age around 36. Compared with the aged group, the long-lived group had more naive CD4+ T cells, fewer expanded clones and increased TCR diversity, suggesting age selection. A strong correlation was found between observed TCR beta diversity and the percentage of naive T cells measured by flow cytometry.

The library relied on 5' RACE. The sequencing machine was an Illumina HiSeq 2500. A second PCR of about 6 to 11 cycles was run with a J-beta primer mix and a sample-barcoded 5' primer. Each TCR beta cDNA molecule received a unique molecular identifier from a template-switch 5' adaptor carrying 12 random nucleotides. Each sample yielded at least 3 million CDR3-containing paired-end reads. The Mint cDNA synthesis kit, primed by a TRBC-specific oligonucleotide, was used to synthesize first-strand cDNA from all RNA. Following uracil-DNA glycosylase treatment, a first 18-cycle PCR with universal primers M1SS and BC2_uni_R was performed on all cDNA. The authors processed their data as follows. Each sample was normalized by randomly selecting 1 million high-quality reads, each carrying a distinct molecular identifier. Instead of being binned into consensus sequences, reads that shared molecular identifiers were thrown out. MiTCR, set to a Q25 quality threshold and the strictest error-elimination algorithm, was used for CDR3 identification, clonotype clustering and error correction. A nonparametric unseen species model using Euler transformation provided a lower-bound estimate of total TCR beta diversity. TCRdb reran the public reads through fastp at Q25 and MiXCR, keeping productive beta chains. Rows with one shared CDR3 protein collapse into an entry with the most common genes and DNA. TCRdb's processing, not the authors', yielded these V and J calls. The sample table lists hundreds of thousands of distinct CDR3 sequences, 49% of them with a count of one. 25% to 35% of the sample goes to the ten largest clones.

Donors were 40 or so systemically healthy Caucasian individuals from Russia aged roughly 6 to 100 years. Each donor gave ten milliliters of peripheral blood, drawn into EDTA-treated Vacutainer tubes. Ficoll-Paque density-gradient centrifugation was used to isolate PBMCs, with at least 7 million per sample. Total RNA was extracted from PBMCs with Trizol reagent, with at least 6 micrograms obtained per sample. The percentages of naive CD45RAhigh/CD27high T cells were determined by flow cytometry on a PBMC aliquot from every donor. In regard to this clonotype: It has no known antigen specificity. No much larger clone is present one base from it, and per-base qualities are unavailable.

Input material: blood. The clonotype was recovered from a woman aged 55-75 years in good health.

The CDR3 corresponds to CASRMTGRSYEQYF. The nucleotide sequence is given as TGTGCCAGCAGGATGACAGGGAGATCCTACGAGCAGTACTTC. Here the chain combines TRBV5-6 and TRBJ2-7; 7 junctional bases match TRBD1. V is trimmed back by 5 bases and J by 1 base, and the junction contains 6 bases that no gene match accounts for. Based on the germline V gene, the CDR1 and CDR2 sequences are SGHDT and YYEEEE. From cysteine to phenylalanine, the CDR3 is 14 amino acids long. The entry retains the CDR3 DNA only, 42 bases that are in frame from base 1.